Sequencing of this T cell receptor beta chain was carried out in a study of blood T cell repertoires in COVID-19. In the study overall: The United States, Italy and Spain were the sources of the acute and convalescent COVID-19 samples. PBMCs, B-cell-depleted T cells, or T cells provided the cDNA or gDNA that made up the material.

The CDR3 sequence is 15 residues long. Per the germline V gene, CDR1 is MNHEY and CDR2 is SVGEGT. The V gene end was trimmed by 2 bases and the J gene end by 8 bases; junction bases not matched to a gene: 11. This clone occurred a few times. Per the study methods: For nucleated cells, counts were estimated from reference gene primer amplification. Some clones are missing from TCRdb's copy, which holds only in-frame ones; the method was immunoSEQ multiplex PCR. Clonal size and the V and J genes are those of that table, whereas D and trimming came from the DNA. The profile shows about 110,000 clones, 71% of them singletons.

The clonotype was recovered from a woman aged 40 to 50 with acute or convalescent COVID-19. The sample consisted of peripheral blood. This chain connects TRBV6-2 or TRBV6-3 to TRBJ1-2; 7 positions agree with TRBD1. This CDR3 reads CASSYTATGLEGYTF. DNA for the CDR3: TGTGCCAGCAGTTACACTGCGACAGGGTTGGAAGGCTACACCTTC.